This T cell receptor (beta chain) originates from a study of human T cells and chemical hapten exposure (dated by TCRdb to the early 2020s). Broadly, across the study: For sensitization, 2% DPC in acetone was applied to a roughly 2 cm by roughly 2 cm area of upper inner arm skin. Throughout the roughly 25-week study period, patients were also given weekly therapeutic DPC doses on the scalp. Patch testing on the upper back used Finn chambers containing 0.01% DPC, with scoring done after 6 days according to International Contact Dermatitis Research Group standards. The mostly female patient cohort included alopecia areata with under or over 50% scalp involvement, alopecia totalis and alopecia universalis. Libraries were combined into a pool for sequencing, and differences in TCR yield between samples came mainly from small differences in library volumes within the pool. In alopecia patients, the study followed how the peripheral blood TCR repertoire changed in vivo over primary and secondary sensitization to diphenylcyclopropenone (DPC), a hapten. Blood was sampled from patients pre-sensitization (week 0) and at 2, 6 and about 24 weeks after DPC sensitization. Blood for TCR sequencing was provided by twenty-nine alopecia patients at one to four time points (pre-sensitization, 2, 6 and 24 weeks).

The germline V gene (reference sequence) yields LNHDA for CDR1 and SQIVND for CDR2. From the cysteine through the phenylalanine, the CDR3 covers 10 amino acids. The only DNA kept is the CDR3, 30 bases in frame from the first base. A distance of 6 bases separates the germline ends of V and J, which lose 8 bases and 8 bases respectively. The library was prepared using RACE. Sequencer: NextSeq 500. During library preparation, unique molecular identifiers were attached to individual cDNA molecules so that TCRs could be counted quantitatively and reproducibly. Both TCR alpha and TCR beta chains were sequenced from each blood RNA sample. From the authors' description of their analysis: A median of about 87,000 TCRs per sample was observed, with a range of 23,224 to 690,600. V, J and CDR3 annotation of the TCR reads was performed with the Decombinator software suite. For PS versus PT1 abundance plots, all samples were subsampled to the same number of TCRs (28,000). TCRs were defined as expanded if absent before sensitization and observed at least eight times at the 2-week time point. TCRdb trimmed public reads at Q25 via fastp, called clones via MiXCR and kept in-frame beta chains. Each record represents a unique CDR3 protein, reported with the most common genes and DNA among its rows. The V and J calls come from TCRdb's annotation, not from the publication. Here the sample has some 80,000 distinct CDR3 sequences; about 9.9% occur a single time. Of the sample, 1.6% is held by the ten largest clones.

The paper as a whole reports these results and caveats: Compared with pre-sensitization or healthy control sets, expanded TCRs formed significantly more large CDR3 similarity clusters, which is consistent with antigen-driven responses. DPC sensitization did not change how many TCRs were above 1 in 1000 frequency, and no evidence was found of alterations in global repertoire structure. Because every patient had alopecia, a presumed autoimmune disease, the patients' immune response might differ from that of healthy individuals. Patch test score correlated positively with the number of PT1 expanded TCRs, reaching significance at thresholds 8, 16 and 32 but not at 4. After repeated subsampling, the strength of the expansion versus patch-test correlation and the threshold at which it became significant changed.

Ten or more counts support this clonotype. The clone's antigen remains unknown. The input lacks base qualities; no much larger clone sits a single base away. Sample time point, as interpreted from the label and publication: patch test 2, 6 weeks after DPC sensitization. The treatment or condition label, as the study defines it: therapeutic diphenylcyclopropenone sensitization with weekly scalp DPC. Blood at each patch-test visit was drawn before the patch test was applied. To be eligible, patients had to be aged 18 to 70, diagnosed with alopecia and judged suitable for DPC therapy, while pregnant patients were excluded. Total RNA was extracted from unfractionated whole blood that had been collected in Tempus Blood RNA tubes.

The source was whole blood, collected in connection with sensitization to the hapten diphenylcyclopropenone (DPC). The chain is encoded by TRBV19 joined to TRBJ2-2; the D gene remains uncertain. The origin of this receptor is a man aged 18 to 30 with alopecia areata. Some clones in this sample may be carry-over from other donors' samples. DNA sequence: TGTGCCAGTCAAGATGGGGAGCTGTTTTTT. Its protein is CASQDGELFF. Beyond the CDR3, the reference TRBV19 and TRBJ2-2 genes provide the residues; the full variable domain reads: DGGITQSPKYLFRKEGQNVTLSCEQNLNHDAMYWYRQDPGQGLRLIYYSQIVNDFQKGDIAEGYSVSREKKESFPLTVTSAQKNPTAFYLCASQDGELFFGEGSRLTVL.